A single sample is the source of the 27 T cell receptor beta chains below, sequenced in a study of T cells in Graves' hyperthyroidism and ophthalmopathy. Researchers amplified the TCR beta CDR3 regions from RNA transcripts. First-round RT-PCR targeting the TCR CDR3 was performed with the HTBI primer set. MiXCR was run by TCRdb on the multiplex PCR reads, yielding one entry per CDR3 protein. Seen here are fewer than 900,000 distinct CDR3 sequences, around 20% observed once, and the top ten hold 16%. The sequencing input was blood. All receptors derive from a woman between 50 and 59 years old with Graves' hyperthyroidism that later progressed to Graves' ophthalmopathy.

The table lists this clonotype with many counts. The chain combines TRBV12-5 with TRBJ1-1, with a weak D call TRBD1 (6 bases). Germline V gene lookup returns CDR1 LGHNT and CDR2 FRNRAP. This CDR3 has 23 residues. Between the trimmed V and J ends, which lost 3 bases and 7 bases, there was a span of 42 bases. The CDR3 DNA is TGTGCTAGTGGTTTCTTGTTGAACAGGGTAGGAGAAAACCAAAACCCGAACAAAGATGAAGCTTTCTTT. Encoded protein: CASGFLLNRVGENQNPNKDEAFF. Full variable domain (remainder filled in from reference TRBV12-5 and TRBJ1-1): DARVTQTPRHKVTEMGQEVTMRCQPILGHNTVFWYRQTMMQGLELLAYFRNRAPLDDSGMPKDRFSAEMPDATLATLKIQPSEPRDSAVYFCASGFLLNRVGENQNPNKDEAFFGQGTRLTVV.

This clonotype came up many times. The CDR3 DNA is TGCGCCAGCAGCCAAGGGGAGCAGGGCCCCCACAATGAGCAGTTCTTC. This encodes CASSQGEQGPHNEQFF. The chain joins TRBV5-1 to TRBJ2-1, with D tentatively TRBD1 or TRBD2 (5 bases each). This CDR3 region has 16 residues. Trimming removed 4 bases at V and 5 bases at J, with 19 bases between. Germline values: CDR1 SGHRS, CDR2 YFSETQ.

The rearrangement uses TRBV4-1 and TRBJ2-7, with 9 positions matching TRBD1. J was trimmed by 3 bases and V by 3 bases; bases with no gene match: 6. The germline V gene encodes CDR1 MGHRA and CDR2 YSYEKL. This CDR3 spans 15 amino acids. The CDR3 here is CASSHGTGRNYEQYF. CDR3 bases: TGCGCCAGCAGCCACGGGACAGGGAGGAACTACGAGCAGTACTTC.

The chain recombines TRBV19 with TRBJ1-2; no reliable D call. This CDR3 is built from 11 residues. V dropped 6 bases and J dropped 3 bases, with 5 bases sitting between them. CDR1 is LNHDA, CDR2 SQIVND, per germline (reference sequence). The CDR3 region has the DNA TGTGCCAGTAGGTTTGACTATGGCTACACCTTC. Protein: CASRFDYGYTF.

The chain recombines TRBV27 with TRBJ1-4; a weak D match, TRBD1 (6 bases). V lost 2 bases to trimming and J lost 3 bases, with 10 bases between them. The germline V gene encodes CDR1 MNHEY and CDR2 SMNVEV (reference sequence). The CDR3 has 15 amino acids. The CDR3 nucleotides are TGTGCCAGCAGTTTAAGAGGGGGACCTAATGAAAAACTGTTTTTT. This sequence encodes CASSLRGGPNEKLFF.

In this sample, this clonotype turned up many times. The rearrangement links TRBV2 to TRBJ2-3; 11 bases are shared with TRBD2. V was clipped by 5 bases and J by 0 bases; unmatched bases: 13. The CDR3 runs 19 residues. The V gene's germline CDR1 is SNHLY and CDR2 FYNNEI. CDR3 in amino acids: CASSPLSSGGVRSTDTQYF. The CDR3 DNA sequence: TGTGCCAGCAGTCCGTTGAGTAGCGGGGGGGTAAGAAGCACAGATACGCAGTATTTT.

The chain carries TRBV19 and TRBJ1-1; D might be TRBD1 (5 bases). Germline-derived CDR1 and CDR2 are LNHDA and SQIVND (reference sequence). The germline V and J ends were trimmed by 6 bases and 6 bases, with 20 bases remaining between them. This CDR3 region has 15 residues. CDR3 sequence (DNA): TGTGCCAGTAGAAATACACCCGGGACTGACTCTGAAGCTTTCTTT. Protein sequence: CASRNTPGTDSEAFF.

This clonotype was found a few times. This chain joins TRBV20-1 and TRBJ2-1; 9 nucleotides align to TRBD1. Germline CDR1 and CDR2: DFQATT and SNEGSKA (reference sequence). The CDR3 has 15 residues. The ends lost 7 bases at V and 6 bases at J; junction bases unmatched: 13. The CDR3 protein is CSVPPRTGVINEQFF. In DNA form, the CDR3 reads TGCAGTGTCCCCCCCAGGACAGGGGTAATCAATGAGCAGTTCTTC.

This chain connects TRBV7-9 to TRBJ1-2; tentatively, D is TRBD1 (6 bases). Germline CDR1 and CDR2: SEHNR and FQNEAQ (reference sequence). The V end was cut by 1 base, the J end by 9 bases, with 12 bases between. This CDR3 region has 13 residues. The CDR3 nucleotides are TGTGCCAGCAGCTTAGTCTCAGGGGACAGCTACACCTTC. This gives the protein CASSLVSGDSYTF.

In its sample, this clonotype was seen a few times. CDR3 sequence: CASSWGPRPGDSPLHF. The CDR3 nucleotides are TGTGCCAGCAGCTGGGGGCCACGGCCTGGCGATTCACCCCTCCACTTT. The V call is TRBV5-6, the J call TRBJ1-6; perhaps TRBD1 as D (6 bases). Germline V gene data show CDR1 as SGHDT and CDR2 as YYEEEE. The CDR3 is 16 residues long. With 3 bases removed from V and 8 bases from J, the gap between germline ends came to 18 bases.

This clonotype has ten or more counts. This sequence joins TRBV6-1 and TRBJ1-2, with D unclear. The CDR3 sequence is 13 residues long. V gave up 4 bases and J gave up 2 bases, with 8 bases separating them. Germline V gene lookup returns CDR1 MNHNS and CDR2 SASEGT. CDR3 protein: CASSVSGNYGYTF. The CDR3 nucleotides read TGTGCCAGCAGTGTATCTGGAAACTATGGCTACACCTTC.

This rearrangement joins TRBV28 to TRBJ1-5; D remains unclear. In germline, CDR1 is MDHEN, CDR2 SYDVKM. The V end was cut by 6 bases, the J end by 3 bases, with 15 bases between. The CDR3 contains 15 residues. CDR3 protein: CASRPQRVYNQPQHF. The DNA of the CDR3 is TGTGCCAGCAGGCCCCAGCGGGTTTACAATCAGCCCCAGCATTTT.

CDR3 nucleotide sequence: TGTGCCAGCAGCCAAGATTCTACATCGGGTCGTGAGCAGTACTTC. Its translation: CASSQDSTSGREQYF. V gene TRBV3-1 combines with J gene TRBJ2-7; D is ambiguous. CDR1 LGHDT and CDR2 YNNKEL come from the germline V gene (reference sequence). This CDR3 is built from 15 residues. Deletions cut 0 bases from V and 7 bases from J, with 16 bases between.

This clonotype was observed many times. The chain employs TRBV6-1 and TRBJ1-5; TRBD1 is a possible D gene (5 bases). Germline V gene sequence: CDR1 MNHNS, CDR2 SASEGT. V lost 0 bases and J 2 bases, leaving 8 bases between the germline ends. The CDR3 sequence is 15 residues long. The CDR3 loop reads CASSEARGGNQPQHF. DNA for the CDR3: TGTGCCAGCAGTGAAGCTAGGGGTGGCAATCAGCCCCAGCATTTT.

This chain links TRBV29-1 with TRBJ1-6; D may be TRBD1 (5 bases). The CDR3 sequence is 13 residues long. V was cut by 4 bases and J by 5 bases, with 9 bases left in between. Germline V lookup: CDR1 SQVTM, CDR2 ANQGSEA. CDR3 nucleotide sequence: TGCAGCGTTGGATCAGGGAATAATTCACCCCTCCACTTT. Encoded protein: CSVGSGNNSPLHF.

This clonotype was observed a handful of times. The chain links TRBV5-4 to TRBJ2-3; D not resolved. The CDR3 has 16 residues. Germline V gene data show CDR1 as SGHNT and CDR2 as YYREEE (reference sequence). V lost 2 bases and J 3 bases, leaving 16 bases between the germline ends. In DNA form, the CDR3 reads TGTGCCAGCAGCTTACCTTTTTCGAGCTCAACAGATACGCAGTATTTT. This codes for CASSLPFSSSTDTQYF.

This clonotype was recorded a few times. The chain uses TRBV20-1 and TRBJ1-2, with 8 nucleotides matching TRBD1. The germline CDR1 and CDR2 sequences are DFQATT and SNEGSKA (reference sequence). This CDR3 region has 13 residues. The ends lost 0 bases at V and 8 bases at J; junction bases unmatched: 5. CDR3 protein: CSARDRTGPGYTF. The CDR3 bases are TGCAGTGCTAGAGACCGGACAGGGCCGGGCTACACCTTC.

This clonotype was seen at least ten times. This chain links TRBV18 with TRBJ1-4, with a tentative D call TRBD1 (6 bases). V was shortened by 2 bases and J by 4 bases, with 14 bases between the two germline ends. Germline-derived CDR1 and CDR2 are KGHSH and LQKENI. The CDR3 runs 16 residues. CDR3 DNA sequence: TGTGCCAGCTCACCAAAGGGAACAGGGATTAATGAAAAACTGTTTTTT. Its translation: CASSPKGTGINEKLFF.

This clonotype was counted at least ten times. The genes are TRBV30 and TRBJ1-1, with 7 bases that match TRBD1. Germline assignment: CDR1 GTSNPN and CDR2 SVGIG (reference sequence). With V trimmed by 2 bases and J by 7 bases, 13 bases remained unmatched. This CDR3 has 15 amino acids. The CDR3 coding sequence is TGTGCCTGGAGTTCGGAGGGACAGCCGCCTTATGAAGCTTTCTTT. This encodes CAWSSEGQPPYEAFF.

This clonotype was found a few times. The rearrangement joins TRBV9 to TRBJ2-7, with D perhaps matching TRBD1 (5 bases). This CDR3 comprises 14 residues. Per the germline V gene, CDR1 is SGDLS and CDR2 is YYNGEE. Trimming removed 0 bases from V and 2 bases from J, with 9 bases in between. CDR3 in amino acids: CASSVGDSPYEQYF. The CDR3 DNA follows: TGTGCCAGCAGCGTAGGCGACAGCCCCTACGAGCAGTACTTC. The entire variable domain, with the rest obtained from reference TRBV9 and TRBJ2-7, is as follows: DSGVTQTPKHLITATGQRVTLRCSPRSGDLSVYWYQQSLDQGLQFLIQYYNGEERAKGNILERFSAQQFPDLHSELNLSSLELGDSALYFCASSVGDSPYEQYFGPGTRLTVT.

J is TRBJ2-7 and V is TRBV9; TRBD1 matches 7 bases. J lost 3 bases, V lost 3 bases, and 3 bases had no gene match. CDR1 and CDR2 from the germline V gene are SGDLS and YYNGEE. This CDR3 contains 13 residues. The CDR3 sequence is CASSGRQGYEQYF. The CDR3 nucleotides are TGTGCCAGCAGCGGACGACAGGGCTACGAGCAGTACTTC.

The CDR3 nucleotides read TGTGCCAGCTCACCCTCGGGACAGAGCTCCTACGAGCAGTACTTC. As protein: CASSPSGQSSYEQYF. This chain connects TRBV18 to TRBJ2-7; TRBD1 matches 7 bases. There are 15 residues in the CDR3. Germline CDR1 is KGHSH and CDR2 is LQKENI. Trimming cost V 3 bases and J 0 bases; bases outside gene matches: 5. The full variable domain, rest sourced from reference TRBV18 and TRBJ2-7, is NAGVMQNPRHLVRRRGQEARLRCSPMKGHSHVYWYRQLPEEGLKFMVYLQKENIIDESGMPKERFSAEFPKEGPSILRIQQVVRGDSAAYFCASSPSGQSSYEQYFGPGTRLTVT.

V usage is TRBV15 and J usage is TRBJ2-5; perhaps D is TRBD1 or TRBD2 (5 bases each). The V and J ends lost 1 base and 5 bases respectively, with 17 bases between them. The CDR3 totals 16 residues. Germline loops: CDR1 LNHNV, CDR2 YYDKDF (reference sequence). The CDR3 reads CATSRGTGTPRETQYF. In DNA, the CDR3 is TGTGCCACCAGCAGAGGTACCGGGACCCCGAGGGAGACCCAGTACTTC.

The CDR3 DNA reads as TGTGCCAGCAGCTTAAACAGCGGTGGGACCCAGTACTTC. Translated: CASSLNSGGTQYF. This chain uses TRBV7-3 with TRBJ2-5; TRBD2 is a possible D gene (5 bases). Looked up from germline, CDR1 is SGHTA and CDR2 is FQGTGA. There are 13 residues in the CDR3. V lost 1 base and J 7 bases, leaving 10 bases between the germline ends.

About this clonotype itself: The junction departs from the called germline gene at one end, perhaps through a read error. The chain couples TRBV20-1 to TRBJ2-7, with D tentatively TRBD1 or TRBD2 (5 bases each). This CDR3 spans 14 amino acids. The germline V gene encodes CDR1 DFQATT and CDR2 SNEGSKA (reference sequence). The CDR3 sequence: CSTSWQGATYGQYF. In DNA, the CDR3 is TGCAGTACTAGTTGGCAGGGCGCCACCTACGGGCAGTACTTC.

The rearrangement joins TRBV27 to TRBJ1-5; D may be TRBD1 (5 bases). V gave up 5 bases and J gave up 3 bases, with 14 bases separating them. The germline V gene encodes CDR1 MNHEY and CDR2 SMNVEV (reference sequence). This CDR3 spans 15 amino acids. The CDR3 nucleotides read TGTGCCAGCAGTAAATCCACAGGCTTCAATCAGCCCCAGCATTTT. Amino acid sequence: CASSKSTGFNQPQHF.

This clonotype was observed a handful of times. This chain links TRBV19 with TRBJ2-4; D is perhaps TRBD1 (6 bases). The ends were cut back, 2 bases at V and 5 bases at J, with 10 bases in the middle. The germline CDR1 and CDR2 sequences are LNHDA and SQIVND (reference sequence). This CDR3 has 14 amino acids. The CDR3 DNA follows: TGTGCCAGTAGTATATCAGGACAGCAAAACATTCAGTACTTC. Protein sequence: CASSISGQQNIQYF. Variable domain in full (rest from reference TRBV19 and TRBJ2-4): DGGITQSPKYLFRKEGQNVTLSCEQNLNHDAMYWYRQDPGQGLRLIYYSQIVNDFQKGDIAEGYSVSREKKESFPLTVTSAQKNPTAFYLCASSISGQQNIQYFGAGTRLSVL.